The rows below give T cell receptor beta chains drawn from one sample of a study of Graves' ophthalmopathy and Graves' hyperthyroidism. TCRdb passed the multiplex PCR reads through MiXCR, listing each CDR3 protein once. The sample gives 350,000 or so distinct CDR3 sequences, 17% of which show up once; approximately 13% is in the top ten. Sequenced material: peripheral blood. The source is an adult man with Graves' ophthalmopathy. Each CDR3 is given with its conserved first and last residue.

j_call v_call cdr3_aa
TRBJ1-1 TRBV5-1 CASSLAGARTEAFF
TRBJ2-2 TRBV6-1 CASQRGVGTGELFF
TRBJ1-6 TRBV6-5 CASSYAGYNSPLHF
TRBJ2-5 TRBV2 CASSPKSTAGETQYF
TRBJ1-2 TRBV19 CASSMNMLVYGYTF
TRBJ2-2 TRBV7-2 CASSRTTTGAGELFF
TRBJ1-1 TRBV10-3 CAIKKGQGGTEAFF
TRBJ1-2 TRBV6-2/TRBV6-3 CASSYSKVWGENGYTF
TRBJ2-2 TRBV4-2 CASSQDRWSWELFF
TRBJ1-6 TRBV15 CATSSPGQGNSPLHF
TRBJ1-1 TRBV11-2 CASTFSLNTEAFF
TRBJ2-7 TRBV5-1 CASSLGQGVFIYEQYF
TRBJ2-7 TRBV19 CASSTANEQYF
TRBJ2-2 TRBV24-1 CATSDFTTSAGELFF
TRBJ1-5 TRBV7-8 CASSLEGRQSNQPQHF
TRBJ2-7 TRBV6-5 CASSYGDREQYF
TRBJ1-1 TRBV27 CASSWAGTGTEAFF
TRBJ2-2 TRBV19 CASEKASATGELFF
TRBJ2-2 TRBV5-1 CASSFATGEVSGELFF
TRBJ1-1 TRBV24-1 CATSDSTLNTEAFF
TRBJ1-1 TRBV6-1 CASSRTGNTEAFF
TRBJ2-7 TRBV6-5 CASSVDKTYEQYF
TRBJ2-2 TRBV28 CAGQGEGRGTGELFF
TRBJ2-7 TRBV2 CASDLAGVGEQYF
TRBJ2-5 TRBV7-2 CASSPEATQETQYF
TRBJ2-7 TRBV11-2 CASSLDGFGLGPYEQYF
TRBJ2-7 TRBV6-1 CASRDDSELSYEQYF
TRBJ2-7 TRBV20-1 CSARLAGRPYYEQYF
TRBJ2-5 TRBV4-3 CASAMNRQGGRETQYF
TRBJ2-2 TRBV14 CASSQEIAGGQMKLFF
TRBJ1-6 TRBV6-2/TRBV6-3 CASSFLRDSPLHF
TRBJ1-6 TRBV10-3 CAISEIAGSPLHF
TRBJ2-7 TRBV29-1 CSASPGRGEQYF
TRBJ1-2 TRBV6-5 CASSPGTPLRYTF
TRBJ2-7 TRBV2 CASRITSGTGYEQYF
TRBJ1-1 TRBV7-2 CASSLEAANTEAFF
TRBJ2-2 TRBV7-8 CASSFAGTGITGELFF
TRBJ1-1 TRBV6-5 CASSYALKTEAFF
TRBJ2-7 TRBV6-6 CASRPDSTYEQYF
TRBJ2-5 TRBV6-5 CASTYDTYAGETQYF